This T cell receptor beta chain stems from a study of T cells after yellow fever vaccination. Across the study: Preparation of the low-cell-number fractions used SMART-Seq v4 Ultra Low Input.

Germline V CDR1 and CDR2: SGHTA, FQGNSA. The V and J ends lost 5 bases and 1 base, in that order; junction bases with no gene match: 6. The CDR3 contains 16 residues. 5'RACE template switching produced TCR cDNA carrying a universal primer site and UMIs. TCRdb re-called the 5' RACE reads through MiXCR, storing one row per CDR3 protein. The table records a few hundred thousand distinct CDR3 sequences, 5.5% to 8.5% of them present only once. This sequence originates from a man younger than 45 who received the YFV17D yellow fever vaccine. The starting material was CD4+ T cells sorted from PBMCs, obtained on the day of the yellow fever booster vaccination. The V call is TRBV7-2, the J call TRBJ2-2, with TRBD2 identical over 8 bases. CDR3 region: CASSQDSGVNTGELFF. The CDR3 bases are TGTGCCAGCAGCCAAGATAGCGGGGTGAACACCGGGGAGCTGTTTTTT.